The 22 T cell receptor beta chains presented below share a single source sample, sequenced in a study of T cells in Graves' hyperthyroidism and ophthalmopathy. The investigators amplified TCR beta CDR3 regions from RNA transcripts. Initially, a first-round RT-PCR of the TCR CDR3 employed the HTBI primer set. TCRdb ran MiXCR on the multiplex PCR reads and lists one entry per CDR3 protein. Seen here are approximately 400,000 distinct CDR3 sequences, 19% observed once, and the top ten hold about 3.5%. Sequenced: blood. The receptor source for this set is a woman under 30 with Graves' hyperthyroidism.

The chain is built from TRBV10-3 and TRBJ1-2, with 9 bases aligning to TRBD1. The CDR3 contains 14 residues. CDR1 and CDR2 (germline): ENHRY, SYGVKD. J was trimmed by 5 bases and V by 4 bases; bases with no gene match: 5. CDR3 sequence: CAISARDRDYGYTF. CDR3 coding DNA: TGTGCCATCAGTGCCCGGGACAGGGATTATGGCTACACCTTC.

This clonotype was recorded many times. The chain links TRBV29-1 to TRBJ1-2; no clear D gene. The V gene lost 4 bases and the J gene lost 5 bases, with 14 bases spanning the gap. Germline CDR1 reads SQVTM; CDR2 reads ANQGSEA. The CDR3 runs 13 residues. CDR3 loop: CSVVGTDPYGYTF. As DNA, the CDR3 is TGCAGCGTTGTCGGAACCGATCCTTATGGCTACACCTTC.

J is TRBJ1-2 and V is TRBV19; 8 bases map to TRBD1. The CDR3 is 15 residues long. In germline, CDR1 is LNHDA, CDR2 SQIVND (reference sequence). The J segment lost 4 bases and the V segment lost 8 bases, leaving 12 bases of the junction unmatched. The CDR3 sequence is CASGMTGANTYGYTF. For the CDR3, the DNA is TGTGCCAGTGGCATGACAGGGGCGAACACCTATGGCTACACCTTC.

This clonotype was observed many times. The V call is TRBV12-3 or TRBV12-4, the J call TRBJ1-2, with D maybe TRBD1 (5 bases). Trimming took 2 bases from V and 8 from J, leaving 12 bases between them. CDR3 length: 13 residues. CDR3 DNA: TGTGCCAGCAGTTTATCCGGGGGAAGGGGCTACACCTTC. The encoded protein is CASSLSGGRGYTF.

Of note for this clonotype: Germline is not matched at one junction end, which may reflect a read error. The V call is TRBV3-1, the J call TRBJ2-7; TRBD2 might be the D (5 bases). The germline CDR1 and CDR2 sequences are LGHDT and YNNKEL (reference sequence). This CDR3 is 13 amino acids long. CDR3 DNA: TGTGTCAGCAGCCAAGAGGGTGGCTACGAGCAGTACTTC. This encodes CVSSQEGGYEQYF.

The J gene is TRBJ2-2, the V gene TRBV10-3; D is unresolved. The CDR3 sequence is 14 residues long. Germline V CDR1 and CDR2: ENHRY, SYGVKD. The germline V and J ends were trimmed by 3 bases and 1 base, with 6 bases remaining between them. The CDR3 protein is CAISDYGNTGELFF. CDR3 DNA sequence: TGTGCCATCAGTGATTACGGGAACACCGGGGAGCTGTTTTTT.

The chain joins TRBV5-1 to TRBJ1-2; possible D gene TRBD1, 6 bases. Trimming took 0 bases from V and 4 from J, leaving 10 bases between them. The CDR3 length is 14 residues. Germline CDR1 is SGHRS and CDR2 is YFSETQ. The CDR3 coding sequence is TGCGCCAGCAGCTTGGCTGGCAGGGGCTATGGCTACACCTTC. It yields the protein CASSLAGRGYGYTF.

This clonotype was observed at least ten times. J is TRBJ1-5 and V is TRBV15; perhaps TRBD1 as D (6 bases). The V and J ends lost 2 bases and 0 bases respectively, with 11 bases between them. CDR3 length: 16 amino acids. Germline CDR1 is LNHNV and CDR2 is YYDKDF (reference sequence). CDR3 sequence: CATSRRQAYSNQPQHF. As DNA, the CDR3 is TGTGCCACCAGCAGAAGACAGGCATATAGCAATCAGCCCCAGCATTTT.

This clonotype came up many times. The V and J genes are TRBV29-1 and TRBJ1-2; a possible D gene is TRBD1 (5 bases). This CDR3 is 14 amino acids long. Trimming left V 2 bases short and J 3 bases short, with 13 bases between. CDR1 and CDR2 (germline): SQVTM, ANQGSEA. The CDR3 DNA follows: TGCAGCGTTGAAAGGGACCAGAGTGACTATGGCTACACCTTC. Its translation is CSVERDQSDYGYTF.

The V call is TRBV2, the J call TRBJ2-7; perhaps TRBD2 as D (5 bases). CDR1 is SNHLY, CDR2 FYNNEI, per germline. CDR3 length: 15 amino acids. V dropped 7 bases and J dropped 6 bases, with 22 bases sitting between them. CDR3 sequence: CASTEGRFEPLEQYF. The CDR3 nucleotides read TGTGCCAGCACCGAGGGTCGCTTTGAACCCCTCGAGCAGTACTTC.

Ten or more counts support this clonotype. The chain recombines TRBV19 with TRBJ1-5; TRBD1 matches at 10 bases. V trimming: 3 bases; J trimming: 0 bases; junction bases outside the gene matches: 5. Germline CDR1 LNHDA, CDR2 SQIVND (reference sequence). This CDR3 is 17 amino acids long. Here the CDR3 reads CASSIRTGGDSNQPQHF. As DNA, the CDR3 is TGTGCCAGTAGTATTCGGACAGGGGGGGATAGCAATCAGCCCCAGCATTTT. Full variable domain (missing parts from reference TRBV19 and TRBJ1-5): DGGITQSPKYLFRKEGQNVTLSCEQNLNHDAMYWYRQDPGQGLRLIYYSQIVNDFQKGDIAEGYSVSREKKESFPLTVTSAQKNPTAFYLCASSIRTGGDSNQPQHFGDGTRLSIL.

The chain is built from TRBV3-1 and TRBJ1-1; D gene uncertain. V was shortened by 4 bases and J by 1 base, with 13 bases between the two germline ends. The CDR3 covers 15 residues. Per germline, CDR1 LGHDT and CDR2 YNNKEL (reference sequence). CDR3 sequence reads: CASSPTTPRNTEAFF. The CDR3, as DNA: TGTGCCAGCAGCCCTACGACCCCGAGGAACACTGAAGCTTTCTTT.

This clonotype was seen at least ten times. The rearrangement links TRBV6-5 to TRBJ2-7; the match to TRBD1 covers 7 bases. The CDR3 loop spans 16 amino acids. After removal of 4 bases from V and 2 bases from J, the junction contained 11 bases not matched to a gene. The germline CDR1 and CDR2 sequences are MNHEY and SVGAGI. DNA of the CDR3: TGTGCCAGCAGTTCCTTGACAGGGAAGTTTCCCTACGAGCAGTACTTC. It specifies CASSSLTGKFPYEQYF.

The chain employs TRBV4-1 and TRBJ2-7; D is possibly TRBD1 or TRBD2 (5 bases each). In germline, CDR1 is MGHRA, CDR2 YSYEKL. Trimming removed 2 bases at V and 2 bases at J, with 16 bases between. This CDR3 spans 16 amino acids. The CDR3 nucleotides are TGCGCCAGCAGCCAACTAGGTGGGGGACGTACCTACGAGCAGTACTTC. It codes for CASSQLGGGRTYEQYF.

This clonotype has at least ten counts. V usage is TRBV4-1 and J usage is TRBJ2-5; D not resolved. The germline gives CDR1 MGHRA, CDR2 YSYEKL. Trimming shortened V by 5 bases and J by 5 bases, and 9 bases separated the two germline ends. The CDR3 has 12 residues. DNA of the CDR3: TGCGCCAGCAGCGAACCGGCGGAGACCCAGTACTTC. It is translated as CASSEPAETQYF.

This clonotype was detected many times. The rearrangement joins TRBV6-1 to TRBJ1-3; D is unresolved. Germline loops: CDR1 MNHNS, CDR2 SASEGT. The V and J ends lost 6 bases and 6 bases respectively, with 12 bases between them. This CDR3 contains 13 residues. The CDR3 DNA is TGTGCCAGCAGGCTCAATGGGCAAAACACCATATATTTT. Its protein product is CASRLNGQNTIYF.

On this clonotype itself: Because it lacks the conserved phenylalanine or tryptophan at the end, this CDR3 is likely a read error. DNA for the CDR3: TGTGCCAGCAGTTACTCTCCTTGGACAGGGAACGGCTACACCTAC. This encodes CASSYSPWTGNGYTY. The rearrangement joins TRBV6-5 to TRBJ1-2, with 8 bases identical to TRBD1. Germline V CDR1 and CDR2: MNHEY, SVGAGI. The CDR3 is 15 amino acids. Germline trimming cut 0 bases from V and 8 bases from J; bases unmatched to any gene: 8.

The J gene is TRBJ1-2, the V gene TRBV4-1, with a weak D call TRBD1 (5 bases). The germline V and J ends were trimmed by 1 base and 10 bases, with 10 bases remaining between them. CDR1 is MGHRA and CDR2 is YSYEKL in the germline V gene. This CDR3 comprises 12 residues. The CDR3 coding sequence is TGCGCCAGCAGCCAAGGCGGGGACCCCTACACCTTC. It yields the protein CASSQGGDPYTF.

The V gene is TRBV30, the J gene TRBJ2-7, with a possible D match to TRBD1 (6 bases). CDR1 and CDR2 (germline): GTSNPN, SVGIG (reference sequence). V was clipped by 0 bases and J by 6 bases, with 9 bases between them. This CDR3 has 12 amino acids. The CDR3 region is CAWSVTGSEQYF. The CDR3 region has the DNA TGTGCCTGGAGTGTTACAGGGAGCGAGCAGTACTTC.

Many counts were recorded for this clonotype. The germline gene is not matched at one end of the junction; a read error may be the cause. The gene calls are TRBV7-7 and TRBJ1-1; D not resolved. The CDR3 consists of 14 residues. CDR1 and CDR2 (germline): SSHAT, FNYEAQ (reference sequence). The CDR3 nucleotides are TGTGCTAGCAGCTACGAAAACATGAACACTGAAGCTTTCTTT. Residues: CASSYENMNTEAFF.

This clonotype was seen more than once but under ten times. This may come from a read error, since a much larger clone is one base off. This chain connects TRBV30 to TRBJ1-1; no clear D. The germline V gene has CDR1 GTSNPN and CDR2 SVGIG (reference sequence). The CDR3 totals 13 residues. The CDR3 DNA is TGTGCCTGGAGCCTATGGATGAGCACTGGAGCTTTCTTT. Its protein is CAWSLWMSTGAFF. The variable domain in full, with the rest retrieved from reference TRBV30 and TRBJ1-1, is SQTIHQWPATLVQPVGSPLSLECTVEGTSNPNLYWYRQAAGRGLQLLFYSVGIGQISSEVPQNLSASRPQDRQFILSSKKLLLSDSGFYLCAWSLWMSTGAFFGQGTRLTVV.

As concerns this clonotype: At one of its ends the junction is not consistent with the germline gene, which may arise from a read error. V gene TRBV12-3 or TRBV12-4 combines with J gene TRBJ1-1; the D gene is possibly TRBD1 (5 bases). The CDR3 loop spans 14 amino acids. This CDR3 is CASSPPGLHTEASF. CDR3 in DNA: TGTGCCAGCAGCCCACCGGGACTTCACACTGAAGCTTCCTTT.